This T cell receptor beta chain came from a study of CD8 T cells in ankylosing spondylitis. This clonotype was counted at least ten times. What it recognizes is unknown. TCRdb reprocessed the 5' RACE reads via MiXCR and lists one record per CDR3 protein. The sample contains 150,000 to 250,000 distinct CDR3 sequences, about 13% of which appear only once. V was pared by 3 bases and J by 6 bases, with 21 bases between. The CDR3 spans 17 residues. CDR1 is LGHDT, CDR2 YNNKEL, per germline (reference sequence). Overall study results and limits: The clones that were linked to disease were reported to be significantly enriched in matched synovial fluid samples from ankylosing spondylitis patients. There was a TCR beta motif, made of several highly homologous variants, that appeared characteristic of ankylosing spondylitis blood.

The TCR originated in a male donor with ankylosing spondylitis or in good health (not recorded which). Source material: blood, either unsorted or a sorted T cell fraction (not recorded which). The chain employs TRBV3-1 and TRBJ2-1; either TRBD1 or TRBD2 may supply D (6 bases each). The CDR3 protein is CASSQSFRGPRINEQFF. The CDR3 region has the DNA TGTGCCAGCAGCCAGTCTTTTCGGGGGCCCCGTATCAATGAGCAGTTCTTC.